This TCR beta chain was identified during a study of T cell responses to AZD1222 COVID-19 vaccine. This CDR3 contains 21 residues. Germline V lookup: CDR1 SGHRS, CDR2 YFSETQ. V was pared by 4 bases and J by 1 base, with 16 bases of the junction left unmatched. This table comes from immunoSEQ multiplex PCR, and its TCRdb copy is limited to in-frame clones, with some not included. This sample carries roughly 180,000 clones, 90% to 95% of them seen once, and the ten largest clones take roughly a tenth. This clone showed up just once. This receptor was taken from an adult in good health. The chain carries TRBV5-1 and TRBJ2-4, with 14 bases that match TRBD2. Sequenced material: peripheral blood, taken on day 0 of AZD1222 vaccination. CDR3 sequence reads: CASSTNPPTSGRGMAKNIQYF. CDR3 sequence (DNA): TGCGCCAGCAGCACAAACCCCCCGACTAGCGGGAGGGGGATGGCCAAAAACATTCAGTACTTC. Using reference TRBV5-1 and TRBJ2-4 for the parts outside the CDR3, the full variable domain is KAGVTQTPRYLIKTRGQQVTLSCSPISGHRSVSWYQQTPGQGLQFLFEYFSETQRNKGNFPGRFSGRQFSNSRSEMNVSTLELGDSALYLCASSTNPPTSGRGMAKNIQYFGAGTRLSVL.